Given below is one T cell receptor (beta chain) in context. Antigen specificity is unknown. The source of the sample is a study of vaccination and CD4 T cells after COVID-19. Background on the study: Collection of post-COVID samples occurred a median around 96 days after diagnosis, spanning a range of 35 to 161.

Researchers used the Oncomine TCR Beta short-read assay to sequence DNA from cultured CD4+ T cells. In TCRdb, the PCR reads were re-called with MiXCR into one record per CDR3 protein. In the table there are approximately 19,000 distinct CDR3 sequences, about 77% of which are singletons. Treatment of the sample: approximately nine-day PBMC culture with coronavirus spike peptide pools or control peptides (ViraFEST assay). From the roughly 11-day cultures, CD4+ T cells were isolated by negative selection. The V end lost 5 bases, the J end lost 8 bases, and 15 bases lay between the germline ends. This CDR3 spans 13 amino acids. Germline CDR1 and CDR2: MGHDK and SYGVNS.

The chain uses TRBV25-1 and TRBJ1-2; possibly TRBD1 for D (5 bases). The receptor's source is a human donor who received a COVID-19 vaccine. Specimen: CD4+ T cells from blood, cultured in vitro, collected after SARS-CoV-2 vaccination. CDR3 coding DNA: TGTGCCAGCAGTACGACAGAAACTACCGGCTACACCTTC. Its translation: CASSTTETTGYTF.